This TCR beta chain was recovered during a study of vaccination and CD4 T cells after COVID-19. On the study more broadly: The post-vaccine samples came a median around 75 days after dose two (range 14 to 241).

There are a few counts of this clonotype. Antigen specificity is unknown. The sample's treatment: roughly 11-day PBMC culture with coronavirus spike peptide pools or control peptides (ViraFEST assay). Collection of the unexposed donor's CD4+ T cells took place before the COVID-19 pandemic (2011-2018). Where cell yield allowed, unexposed-donor CD4+ T cells were probed with SARS-CoV-2 S/N and four cold-coronavirus spikes. Sequencing of the DNA from cultured CD4+ T cells was carried out with the Oncomine TCR Beta short-read assay. Genomic DNA from cultured CD4+ T cells was extracted. In TCRdb, the PCR reads were re-called with MiXCR into one record per CDR3 protein. In the table there are 9,900 or so distinct CDR3 sequences, approximately 29% of which are singletons. What was sequenced was CD4+ T cells from blood, cultured in vitro. The sequence derives from a human donor in good health.

As DNA, the CDR3 is TGTGCCAGCAGCTTCCTTCTGGGGACTAGAGAAGAGACCCAGTACTTC. Its protein product is CASSFLLGTREETQYF. The chain links TRBV7-2 to TRBJ2-5, with 8 bases matching TRBD2. Germline-derived CDR1 and CDR2 are SGHTA and FQGNSA. The CDR3 is 16 residues long. V shed 3 bases, J shed 3 bases, and the junction held 9 bases outside the gene matches.